What follows are 4 T cell receptor beta chains derived from one specimen sequenced in a study of beta chain features in type 1 diabetes. As every portion of the isolated RNA was reverse transcribed, the sequencing read expressed TCRB transcripts. Clones were sequenced by immunoSEQ multiplex PCR, and TCRdb holds only the in-frame ones, with some missing. The sample yields 150,000 to 190,000 clones, about a tenth seen once. These receptors are not linked to any known antigen. The study, taken as a whole, reports: When Type 1 diabetes patients were examined, their TCRB CDR3s proved moderately but significantly shorter in all four CD4+ subsets.

Source material: central memory CD4+ T cells from blood. Receptor source: a man aged 25 to 40 with type 1 diabetes.

The rearrangement links TRBV9 to TRBJ2-1, with D perhaps matching TRBD2 (5 bases). With 4 bases removed from V and 5 bases from J, the gap between germline ends came to 10 bases. The CDR3 runs 13 residues. CDR1 SGDLS and CDR2 YYNGEE come from the germline V gene. The CDR3 reads CASSPWTDNEQFF. Here the CDR3 DNA reads TGTGCCAGCAGCCCATGGACTGACAATGAGCAGTTCTTC.

Here the CDR3 reads CASSVDLGLAENIQYF. The CDR3 bases are TGTGCCAGCAGCGTAGATCTTGGGTTAGCTGAAAACATTCAGTACTTC. This chain uses TRBV9 with TRBJ2-4; unclear D gene. Deletions cut 0 bases from V and 5 bases from J, with 15 bases between. This CDR3 spans 16 amino acids. In germline, CDR1 is SGDLS, CDR2 YYNGEE.

The chain combines TRBV5-1 with TRBJ2-2; D gene uncertain. Per germline, CDR1 SGHRS and CDR2 YFSETQ. CDR3 size: 12 residues. V shed 4 bases and J shed 6 bases, with 7 bases lying between them. In DNA, the CDR3 is TGCGCCAGCAGCCTCCTATCCGGGGAGCTGTTTTTT. It codes for CASSLLSGELFF.

The V call is TRBV5-4, the J call TRBJ2-5, with 8 bases matching TRBD2. The CDR3 totals 15 residues. Germline CDR1 SGHNT, CDR2 YYREEE (reference sequence). J gave up 4 bases and V 4 bases, and 9 bases lay outside the gene matches. As DNA, the CDR3 is TGTGCCAGCAGCCCTGGGGGGGCGGGAGGAGAGACCCAGTACTTC. This encodes CASSPGGAGGETQYF.